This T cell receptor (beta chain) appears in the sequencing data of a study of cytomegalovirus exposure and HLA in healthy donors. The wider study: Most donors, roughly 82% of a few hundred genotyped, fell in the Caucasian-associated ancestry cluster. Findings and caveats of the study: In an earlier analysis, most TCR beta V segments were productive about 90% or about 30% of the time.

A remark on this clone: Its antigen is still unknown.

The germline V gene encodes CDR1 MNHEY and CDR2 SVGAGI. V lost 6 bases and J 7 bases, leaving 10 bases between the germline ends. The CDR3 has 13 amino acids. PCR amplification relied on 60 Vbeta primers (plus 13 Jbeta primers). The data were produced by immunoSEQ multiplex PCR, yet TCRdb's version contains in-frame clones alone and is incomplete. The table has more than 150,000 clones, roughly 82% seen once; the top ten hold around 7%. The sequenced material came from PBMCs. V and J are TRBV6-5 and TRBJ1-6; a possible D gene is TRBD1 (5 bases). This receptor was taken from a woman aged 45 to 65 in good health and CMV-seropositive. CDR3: CASREGINSPLHF. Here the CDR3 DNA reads TGTGCCAGCAGGGAGGGGATCAATTCACCCCTCCACTTT.